The 30 T cell receptor beta chains in this list originate from one sample, sequenced in a study of identical twins. TCRdb processed the 5' RACE reads anew with MiXCR; each CDR3 protein has one entry. The sample includes 1.5 million to 2 million distinct CDR3 sequences, less than 40% of them seen just once. The material sequenced was cord blood. These receptors were taken from a newborn girl in good health.

V gene TRBV20-1 combines with J gene TRBJ2-7; no definite D call. From germline, CDR1 is DFQATT and CDR2 SNEGSKA (reference sequence). V gave up 3 bases and J gave up 2 bases, with 8 bases separating them. This CDR3 is built from 12 residues. The CDR3 here is CSARGWAYEQYF. CDR3 DNA sequence: TGCAGTGCTAGGGGCTGGGCCTACGAGCAGTACTTC.

The chain recombines TRBV29-1 with TRBJ1-2; D gene uncertain. Germline-derived CDR1 and CDR2 are SQVTM and ANQGSEA. The V end lost 6 bases, the J end lost 0 bases, and 11 bases lay between the germline ends. The CDR3 extends over 13 amino acids. The CDR3 here is CSVVHRANYGYTF. The CDR3 DNA follows: TGCAGCGTCGTGCACAGAGCTAACTATGGCTACACCTTC.

The V call is TRBV12-3 or TRBV12-4, the J call TRBJ1-6; 9 bases fit TRBD1. The CDR3 has 15 residues. Germline trimming cut 3 bases from V and 7 bases from J; bases unmatched to any gene: 4. CDR3 amino acids: CASSFNRGQNSPLHF. The CDR3 nucleotides are TGTGCCAGCAGTTTTAACAGGGGGCAGAATTCACCCCTCCACTTT.

This clonotype was counted a few times. The genes are TRBV4-2 and TRBJ1-2, with D possibly matching TRBD1 (5 bases). CDR3 length: 15 amino acids. Germline CDR1 is LGHNA and CDR2 is YNFKEQ. Trimming pared 0 bases from V and 0 bases from J, leaving 8 bases between. CDR3 in amino acids: CASSQDLTANYGYTF. The CDR3 bases are TGTGCCAGCAGCCAAGACCTGACAGCTAACTATGGCTACACCTTC.

V is TRBV3-1 and J is TRBJ2-6, with 12 bases matching TRBD1. The CDR3 has 18 residues. CDR1 is LGHDT, CDR2 YNNKEL, per germline (reference sequence). Trimming removed 2 bases from V and 0 bases from J; junction bases left unmatched: 2. CDR3 nucleotides: TGTGCCAGCAGCCAAAGGGACAGGGGGCTCTCTGGGGCCAACGTCCTGACTTTC. Translating gives CASSQRDRGLSGANVLTF. Filled out from reference TRBV3-1 and TRBJ2-6, the complete variable domain reads DTAVSQTPKYLVTQMGNDKSIKCEQNLGHDTMYWYKQDSKKFLKIMFSYNNKELIINETVPNRFSPKSPDKAHLNLHINSLELGDSAVYFCASSQRDRGLSGANVLTFGAGSRLTVL.

The sample holds a few counts of this clonotype. The chain employs TRBV27 and TRBJ2-5, with 8 bases that match TRBD2. Germline values: CDR1 MNHEY, CDR2 SMNVEV (reference sequence). The J segment lost 11 bases and the V segment lost 5 bases, leaving 16 bases of the junction unmatched. The CDR3 loop spans 15 amino acids. CDR3 coding DNA: TGTGCCAGCAGTACGACGGGGGGGGCCTACAATGAGCAGTACTTC. Translating it yields CASSTTGGAYNEQYF.

V is TRBV6-5 and J is TRBJ2-7, with TRBD2 identical over 8 bases. The CDR3 is 15 residues long. CDR1 is MNHEY and CDR2 is SVGAGI in the germline V gene. The junction had 6 bases not matched to a gene; V was cut back by 1 base and J by 4 bases. CDR3 coding DNA: TGTGCCAGCAGTTACTGCGGGACTAGTAAGTACGAGCAGTACTTC. Translation: CASSYCGTSKYEQYF.

CDR3 sequence (DNA): TGCAGTGCTAGTCGGGGTCGGGTTACCAATCAGCCCCAGCATTTT. It specifies CSASRGRVTNQPQHF. The rearrangement uses TRBV20-1 and TRBJ1-5, with D hard to call. Trimming shortened V by 3 bases and J by 3 bases, and 15 bases separated the two germline ends. The CDR3 is 15 residues long. Germline lookup yields CDR1 DFQATT and CDR2 SNEGSKA (reference sequence).

J is TRBJ2-6 and V is TRBV6-2 or TRBV6-3; D not certain. The V end lost 4 bases, the J end lost 0 bases, and 13 bases lay between the germline ends. Germline CDR1 and CDR2: MNHEY and SVGEGT. The CDR3 has 17 residues. In DNA, the CDR3 is TGTGCCAGCAGTTGCCCGAAGGGTAGCTCTGGGGCCAACGTCCTGACTTTC. Protein product: CASSCPKGSSGANVLTF.

The gene calls are TRBV4-1 and TRBJ1-1; D not certain. The V end was cut by 0 bases, the J end by 5 bases, with 10 bases between. In germline, CDR1 is MGHRA, CDR2 YSYEKL. The length of the CDR3 is 14 residues. CDR3 in amino acids: CASSQEIHLTEAFF. In DNA form, the CDR3 reads TGCGCCAGCAGCCAAGAAATACACCTGACTGAAGCTTTCTTT.

A few counts support this clonotype. The V gene is TRBV28, the J gene TRBJ2-2, with D perhaps TRBD1 or TRBD2 (5 bases each). In germline, CDR1 is MDHEN, CDR2 SYDVKM. Trimming pared 3 bases from V and 2 bases from J, leaving 16 bases between. CDR3 length: 17 amino acids. CDR3 loop: CASSFPRGTPNTGELFF. In DNA form, the CDR3 reads TGTGCCAGCAGTTTCCCGAGGGGTACCCCAAACACCGGGGAGCTGTTTTTT.

This clonotype has a count of ten or more. V gene TRBV12-1 combines with J gene TRBJ2-5; the table assigns TRBD1, which was not confirmed against the DNA. TRBV12-1 is described as a pseudogene. The CDR3 runs to 14 residues. Here the CDR3 reads CASSRRQGKETQYF. The CDR3 coding sequence is TGTGCCAGCTCACGACGACAGGGAAAAGAGACCCAGTACTTC.

V is TRBV27 and J is TRBJ1-1; D not certain. Germline CDR1 and CDR2: MNHEY and SMNVEV (reference sequence). This CDR3 comprises 14 residues. The V end was cut by 7 bases, the J end by 3 bases, with 15 bases between. In DNA form, the CDR3 reads TGTGCCAGCAATGGGCCCTTAGTTGACACTGAAGCTTTCTTT. Amino acids: CASNGPLVDTEAFF.

This clonotype occurred a few times. The chain links TRBV12-3 or TRBV12-4 to TRBJ2-1; D is possibly TRBD2 (6 bases). This CDR3 has 15 residues. The germline V and J ends were trimmed by 2 bases and 8 bases, with 16 bases remaining between them. The DNA for the CDR3 is TGTGCCAGCAGTTTAAGGGGCGGGGCAACGGATGAGCAGTTCTTC. Translation: CASSLRGGATDEQFF.

This clonotype was observed a handful of times. The rearrangement uses TRBV10-3 and TRBJ2-3, with D unresolved. The CDR3 is made up of 16 amino acids. V was shortened by 6 bases and J by 0 bases, with 16 bases between the two germline ends. Per germline, CDR1 ENHRY and CDR2 SYGVKD. DNA for the CDR3: TGTGCCATCAGCCCTTTTGCGGCCCCTAGCACAGATACGCAGTATTTT. This sequence encodes CAISPFAAPSTDTQYF.

This chain joins TRBV28 and TRBJ2-7; 8 bases agree with TRBD1. The J segment lost 6 bases and the V segment lost 10 bases, leaving 8 bases of the junction unmatched. The germline gives CDR1 MDHEN, CDR2 SYDVKM. The CDR3 length is 12 residues. CDR3 sequence reads: CATLGQGSEQYF. Written as DNA, the CDR3 is TGTGCCACCCTTGGACAGGGTAGCGAGCAGTACTTC.

This chain uses TRBV4-1 with TRBJ2-1; 7 nucleotides agree with TRBD2. Gene TRBJ2-7 matches the end of the DNA better, so the J call may be wrong. Germline assignment: CDR1 MGHRA and CDR2 YSYEKL. The CDR3 is 13 amino acids. The CDR3 protein is CASSWDYHNEQYF. The CDR3 bases are TGCGCCAGCAGCTGGGACTACCACAATGAGCAGTACTTC.

This CDR3 reads CSARDPASVSYEQYF. The CDR3 nucleotides read TGCAGTGCTAGAGATCCGGCTAGCGTATCCTACGAGCAGTACTTC. V gene TRBV20-1 combines with J gene TRBJ2-7, with D maybe TRBD2 (6 bases). Trimming removed 0 bases at V and 1 base at J, with 13 bases between. CDR3 length equals 15 residues. The germline V gene has CDR1 DFQATT and CDR2 SNEGSKA (reference sequence).

This clonotype turned up a few times. V is TRBV13 and J is TRBJ2-2; 7 bases line up with TRBD2. This CDR3 spans 15 amino acids. With 2 bases clipped from V and 2 bases from J, the junction kept 2 bases outside the gene matches. Germline V gene lookup returns CDR1 PRHDT and CDR2 FYEKMQ (reference sequence). The CDR3 DNA reads TGTGCCAGCAGCTTACCGGGACTAAACACCGGGGAGCTGTTTTTT. This gives the protein CASSLPGLNTGELFF.

This clonotype was picked up a small number of times. The chain is built from TRBV2 and TRBJ2-3; no clear D. The V and J ends lost 3 bases and 2 bases respectively, with 15 bases between them. CDR3 length: 16 residues. Germline values: CDR1 SNHLY, CDR2 FYNNEI. Here the CDR3 DNA reads TGTGCCAGCAGTGATTCGTCTACCGACCCCACAGATACGCAGTATTTT. This codes for CASSDSSTDPTDTQYF.

This clonotype was counted ten times or more. The J gene is TRBJ2-7, the V gene TRBV28, with 7 positions matching TRBD1. J lost 0 bases, V lost 5 bases, and 7 bases had no gene match. The germline V gene has CDR1 MDHEN and CDR2 SYDVKM. The CDR3 is 15 residues long. CDR3: CASSLTGALSYEQYF. In DNA form, the CDR3 reads TGTGCCAGCAGTCTCACAGGGGCCCTCTCCTACGAGCAGTACTTC.

This clonotype was observed a few times. The rearrangement links TRBV20-1 to TRBJ2-3; D possibly corresponds to TRBD2 (6 bases). V lost 1 base and J 4 bases, leaving 9 bases between the germline ends. CDR1 DFQATT and CDR2 SNEGSKA come from the germline V gene (reference sequence). The CDR3 spans 13 residues. The CDR3 DNA follows: TGCAGTGCTAGAGGGGACTCTTCAGATACGCAGTATTTT. Residues: CSARGDSSDTQYF.

In this sample, this clonotype turned up a few times. V gene TRBV19 combines with J gene TRBJ2-1, with D possibly being TRBD1 (6 bases). Germline V gene sequence: CDR1 LNHDA, CDR2 SQIVND (reference sequence). The CDR3 length is 16 residues. Trimming took 4 bases from V and 0 from J, leaving 13 bases between them. The CDR3 sequence is CASSRGGAPSYNEQFF. Here the CDR3 DNA reads TGTGCCAGTAGTAGAGGGGGAGCGCCCTCCTACAATGAGCAGTTCTTC.

This clonotype was seen more than once but under ten times. This chain joins TRBV21-1 and TRBJ1-5; the DNA was not used to check the table's D call, TRBD1. TRBV21-1 is recorded as a pseudogene. The CDR3 runs to 16 residues. CDR3 in amino acids: CASSKPKTGRYQPQHF. The DNA for the CDR3 is TGTGCCAGCAGCAAACCTAAGACAGGGAGGTATCAGCCCCAGCATTTT.

This sequence joins TRBV11-1 and TRBJ1-1, with no clear D. CDR3 size: 13 residues. CDR1 and CDR2 (germline): SGHAT, FQDESV (reference sequence). Trimming shortened V by 5 bases and J by 0 bases, and 7 bases separated the two germline ends. The CDR3 DNA sequence: TGTGCCAGCAGCGCCGCCATGAACACTGAAGCTTTCTTT. Translating gives CASSAAMNTEAFF.

This clonotype was recorded many times. The chain recombines TRBV4-2 with TRBJ2-1; D call uncertain. This CDR3 region has 12 residues. Germline assignment: CDR1 LGHNA and CDR2 YNFKEQ. V dropped 1 base and J dropped 9 bases, with 7 bases sitting between them. The CDR3 region has the DNA TGTGCCAGCAGCCAAGGAGGACGTGAGCAGTTCTTC. Encoded protein: CASSQGGREQFF.

This chain connects TRBV6-4 to TRBJ2-5; the D gene is possibly TRBD2 (6 bases). The V gene lost 3 bases and the J gene lost 1 base, with 12 bases spanning the gap. Germline lookup yields CDR1 MRHNA and CDR2 SNTAGT. CDR3 length: 15 residues. The CDR3 loop reads CASSEPRDFQETQYF. Written as DNA, the CDR3 is TGTGCCAGCAGTGAGCCCCGGGACTTCCAAGAGACCCAGTACTTC.

This clonotype is a singleton in its sample. The junction departs from germline at one end; a sequencing error may be responsible. V is TRBV12-3 or TRBV12-4 and J is TRBJ2-1; 11 bases are a match to TRBD2. CDR3 length: 16 amino acids. The CDR3 nucleotides read TGTGCCGGCAGTCTTATAGCGGGGGGGTGGAGGAATGAGCAGTTCTTC. Its protein product is CAGSLIAGGWRNEQFF.

V gene TRBV27 combines with J gene TRBJ2-3; 10 bases match TRBD2. The germline V gene has CDR1 MNHEY and CDR2 SMNVEV (reference sequence). The CDR3 runs to 16 residues. V trimming: 2 bases; J trimming: 2 bases; junction bases outside the gene matches: 4. CDR3 amino acids: CASSLKRGGPTDTQYF. CDR3 bases: TGTGCCAGCAGTTTAAAGCGGGGGGGGCCCACAGATACGCAGTATTTT.

The V gene is TRBV7-2, the J gene TRBJ2-4; 14 bases agree with TRBD2. The CDR3 totals 20 residues. From germline, CDR1 is SGHTA and CDR2 FQGNSA. The V segment lost 3 bases and the J segment 0 bases; nucleotides outside the gene matches: 10. CDR3 sequence: CASSFGTSGGVPLAKNIQYF. The CDR3 bases are TGTGCCAGCAGCTTTGGGACTAGCGGGGGCGTCCCCCTAGCCAAAAACATTCAGTACTTC.